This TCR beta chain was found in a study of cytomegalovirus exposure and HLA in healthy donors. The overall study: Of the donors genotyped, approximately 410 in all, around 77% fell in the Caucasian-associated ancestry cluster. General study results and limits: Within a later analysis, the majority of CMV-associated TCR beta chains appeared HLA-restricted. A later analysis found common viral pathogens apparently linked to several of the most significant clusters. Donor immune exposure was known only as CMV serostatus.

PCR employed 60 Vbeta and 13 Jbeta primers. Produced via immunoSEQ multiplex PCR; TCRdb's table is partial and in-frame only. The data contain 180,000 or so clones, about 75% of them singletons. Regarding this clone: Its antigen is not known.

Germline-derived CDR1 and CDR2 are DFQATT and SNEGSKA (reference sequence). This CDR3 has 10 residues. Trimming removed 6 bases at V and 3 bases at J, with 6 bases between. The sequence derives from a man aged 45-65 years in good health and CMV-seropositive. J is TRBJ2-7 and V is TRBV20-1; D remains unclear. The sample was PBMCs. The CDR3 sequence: CSAVLYEQYF. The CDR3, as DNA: TGCAGTGCCGTCCTCTACGAGCAGTACTTC.